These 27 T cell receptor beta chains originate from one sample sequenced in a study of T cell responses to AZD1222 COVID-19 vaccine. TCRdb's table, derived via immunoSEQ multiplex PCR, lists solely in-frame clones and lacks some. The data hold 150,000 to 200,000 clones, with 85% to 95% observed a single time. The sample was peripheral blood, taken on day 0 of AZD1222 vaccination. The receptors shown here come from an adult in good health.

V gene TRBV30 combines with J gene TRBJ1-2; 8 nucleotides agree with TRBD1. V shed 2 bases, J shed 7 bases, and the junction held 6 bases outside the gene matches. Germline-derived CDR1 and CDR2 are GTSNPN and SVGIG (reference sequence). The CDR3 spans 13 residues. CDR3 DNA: TGTGCCTGGAGTCGGGACAGGCCCTTTGGCTACACCTTC. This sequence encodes CAWSRDRPFGYTF.

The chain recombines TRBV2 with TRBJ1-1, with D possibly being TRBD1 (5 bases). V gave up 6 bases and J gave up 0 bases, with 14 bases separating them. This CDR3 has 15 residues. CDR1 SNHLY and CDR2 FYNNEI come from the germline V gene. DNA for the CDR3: TGTGCCAGCAGCCCCAGGGAACTATTGAACACTGAAGCTTTCTTT. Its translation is CASSPRELLNTEAFF.

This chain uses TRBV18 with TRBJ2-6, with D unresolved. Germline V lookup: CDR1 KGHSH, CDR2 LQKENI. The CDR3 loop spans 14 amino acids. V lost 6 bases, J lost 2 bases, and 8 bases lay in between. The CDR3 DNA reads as TGTGCCAGCTCGGCGGTTCCTGGGGCCAACGTCCTGACTTTC. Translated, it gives CASSAVPGANVLTF.

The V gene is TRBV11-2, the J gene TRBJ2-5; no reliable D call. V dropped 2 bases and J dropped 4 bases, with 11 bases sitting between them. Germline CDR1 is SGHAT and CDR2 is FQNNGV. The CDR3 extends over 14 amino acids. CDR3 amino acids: CASSLLVNRETQYF. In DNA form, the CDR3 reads TGTGCCAGCAGCTTACTCGTGAACCGAGAGACCCAGTACTTC.

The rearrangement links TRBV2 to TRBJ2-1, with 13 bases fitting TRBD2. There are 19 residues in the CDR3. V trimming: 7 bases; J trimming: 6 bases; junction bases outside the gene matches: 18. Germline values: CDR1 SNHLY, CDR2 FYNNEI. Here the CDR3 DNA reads TGTGCCAGCACCCCGAGGGCACTAGCGGGGGGGCGGGCCCCCAATGAGCAGTTCTTC. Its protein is CASTPRALAGGRAPNEQFF. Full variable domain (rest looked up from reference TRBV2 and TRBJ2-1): EPEVTQTPSHQVTQMGQEVILRCVPISNHLYFYWYRQILGQKVEFLVSFYNNEISEKSEIFDDQFSVERPDGSNFTLKIRSTKLEDSAMYFCASTPRALAGGRAPNEQFFGPGTRLTVL.

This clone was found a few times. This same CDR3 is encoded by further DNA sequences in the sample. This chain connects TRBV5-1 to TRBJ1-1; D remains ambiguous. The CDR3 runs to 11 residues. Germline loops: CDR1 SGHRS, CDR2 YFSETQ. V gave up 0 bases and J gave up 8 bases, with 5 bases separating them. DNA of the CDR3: TGCGCCAGCAGCTTGGAGGGAGAAGCTTTCTTT. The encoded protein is CASSLEGEAFF.

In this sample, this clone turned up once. For the CDR3, the DNA is TGTGCCAGCAGCCGCACACAGGGGCTCCGGGAAAAACTGTTTTTT. Encoded protein: CASSRTQGLREKLFF. The rearrangement uses TRBV7-2 and TRBJ1-4; TRBD1 agrees at 7 bases. The V gene's germline CDR1 is SGHTA and CDR2 FQGNSA. V gave up 5 bases and J gave up 8 bases; unmatched junction bases: 11. The length of the CDR3 is 15 residues. Combining the CDR3 with reference TRBV7-2 and TRBJ1-4 gives the whole variable domain GAGVSQSPSNKVTEKGKDVELRCDPISGHTALYWYRQSLGQGLEFLIYFQGNSAPDKSGLPSDRFSAERTGGSVSTLTIQRTQQEDSAVYLCASSRTQGLREKLFFGSGTQLSVL.

Here the CDR3 reads CASSYDPSTDTQYF. Here the CDR3 DNA reads TGTGCCAGCAGTTACGACCCTAGCACAGATACGCAGTATTTT. J is TRBJ2-3 and V is TRBV6-4; D gene uncertain. The V end was cut by 5 bases, the J end by 0 bases, with 9 bases between. The CDR3 has 14 amino acids. CDR1 and CDR2 from the germline V gene are MRHNA and SNTAGT.

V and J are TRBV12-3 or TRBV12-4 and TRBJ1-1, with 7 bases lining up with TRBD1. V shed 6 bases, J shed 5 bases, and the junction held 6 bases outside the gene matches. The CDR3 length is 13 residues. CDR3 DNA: TGTGCCAGCAGAGCGGACAGGAAGACTGAAGCTTTCTTT. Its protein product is CASRADRKTEAFF.

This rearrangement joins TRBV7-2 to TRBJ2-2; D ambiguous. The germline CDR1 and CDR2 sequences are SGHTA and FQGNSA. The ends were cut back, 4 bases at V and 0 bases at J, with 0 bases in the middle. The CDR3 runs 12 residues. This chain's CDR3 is CASSSNTGELFF. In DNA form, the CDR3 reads TGTGCCAGCAGCTCGAACACCGGGGAGCTGTTTTTT. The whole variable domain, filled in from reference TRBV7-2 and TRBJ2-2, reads GAGVSQSPSNKVTEKGKDVELRCDPISGHTALYWYRQSLGQGLEFLIYFQGNSAPDKSGLPSDRFSAERTGGSVSTLTIQRTQQEDSAVYLCASSSNTGELFFGEGSRLTVL.

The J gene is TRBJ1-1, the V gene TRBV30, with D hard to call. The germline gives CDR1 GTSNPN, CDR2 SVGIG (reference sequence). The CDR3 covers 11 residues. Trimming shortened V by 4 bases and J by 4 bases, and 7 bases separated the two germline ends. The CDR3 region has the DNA TGTGCCTGGATGAGAAGCACTGAAGCTTTCTTT. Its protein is CAWMRSTEAFF. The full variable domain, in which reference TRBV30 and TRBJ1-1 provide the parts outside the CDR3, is SQTIHQWPATLVQPVGSPLSLECTVEGTSNPNLYWYRQAAGRGLQLLFYSVGIGQISSEVPQNLSASRPQDRQFILSSKKLLLSDSGFYLCAWMRSTEAFFGQGTRLTVV.

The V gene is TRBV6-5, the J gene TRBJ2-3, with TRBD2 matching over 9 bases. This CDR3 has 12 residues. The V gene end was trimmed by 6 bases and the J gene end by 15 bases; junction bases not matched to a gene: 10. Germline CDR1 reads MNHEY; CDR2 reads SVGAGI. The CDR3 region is CASSPEGTSKYF. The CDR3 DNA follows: TGTGCCAGCAGCCCCGAGGGGACTAGCAAATATTTT.

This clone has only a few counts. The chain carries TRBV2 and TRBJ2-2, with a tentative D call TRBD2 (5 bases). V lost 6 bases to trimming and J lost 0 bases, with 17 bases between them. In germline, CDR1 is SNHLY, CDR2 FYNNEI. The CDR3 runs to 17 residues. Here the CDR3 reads CASRAGLGLANTGELFF. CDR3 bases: TGTGCCAGCAGGGCTGGACTTGGACTCGCGAACACCGGGGAGCTGTTTTTT.

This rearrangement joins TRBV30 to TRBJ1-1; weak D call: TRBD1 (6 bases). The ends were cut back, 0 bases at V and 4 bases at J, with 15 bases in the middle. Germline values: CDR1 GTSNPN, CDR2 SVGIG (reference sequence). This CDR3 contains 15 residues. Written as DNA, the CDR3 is TGTGCCTGGAGTGTATTAGGGGGGTCTTTCACTGAAGCTTTCTTT. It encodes CAWSVLGGSFTEAFF.

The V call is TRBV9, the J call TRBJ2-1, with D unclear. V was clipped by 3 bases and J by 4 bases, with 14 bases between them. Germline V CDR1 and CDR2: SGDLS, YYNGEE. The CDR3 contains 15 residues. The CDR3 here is CASSAPGLGYNEQFF. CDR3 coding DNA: TGTGCCAGCAGCGCCCCGGGCCTGGGATACAATGAGCAGTTCTTC.

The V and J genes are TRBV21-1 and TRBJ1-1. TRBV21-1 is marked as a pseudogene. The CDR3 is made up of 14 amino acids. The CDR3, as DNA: TGTGCCAGCAAAAAAAGAGCGGGACGAGGGGCAGCTTTCTTT. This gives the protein CASKKRAGRGAAFF.

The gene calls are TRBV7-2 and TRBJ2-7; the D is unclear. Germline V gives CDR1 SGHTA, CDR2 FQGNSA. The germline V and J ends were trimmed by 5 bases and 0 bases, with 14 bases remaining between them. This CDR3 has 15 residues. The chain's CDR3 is CASSPVRATSYEQYF. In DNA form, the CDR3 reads TGTGCCAGCAGCCCCGTCCGGGCCACCTCCTACGAGCAGTACTTC.

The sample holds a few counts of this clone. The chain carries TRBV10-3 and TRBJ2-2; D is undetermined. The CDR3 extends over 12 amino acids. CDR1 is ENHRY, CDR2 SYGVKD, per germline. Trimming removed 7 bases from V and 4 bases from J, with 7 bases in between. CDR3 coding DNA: TGTGCCATCAAAGAACTCACCGGGGAGCTGTTTTTT. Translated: CAIKELTGELFF.

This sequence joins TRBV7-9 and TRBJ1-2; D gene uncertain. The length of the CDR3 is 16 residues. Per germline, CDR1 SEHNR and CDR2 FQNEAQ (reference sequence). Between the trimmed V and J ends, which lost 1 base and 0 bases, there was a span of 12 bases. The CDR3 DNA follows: TGTGCCAGCAGCTTAGGACACCCCCGGGCTAACTATGGCTACACCTTC. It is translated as CASSLGHPRANYGYTF.

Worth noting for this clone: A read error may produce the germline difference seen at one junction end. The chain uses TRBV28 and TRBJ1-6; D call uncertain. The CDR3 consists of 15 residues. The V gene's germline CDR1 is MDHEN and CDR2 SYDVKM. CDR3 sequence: CASSLVGAYNSPLHF. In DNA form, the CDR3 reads TGTGCCAGCAGTTTAGTGGGCGCCTACAATTCACCCCTCCACTTT.

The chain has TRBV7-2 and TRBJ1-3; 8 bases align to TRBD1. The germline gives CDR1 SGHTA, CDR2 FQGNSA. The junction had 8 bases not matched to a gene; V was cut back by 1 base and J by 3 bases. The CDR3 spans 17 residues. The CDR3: CASSLVSAGGFGNTIYF. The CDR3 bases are TGTGCCAGCAGCTTAGTCTCGGCAGGGGGCTTTGGAAACACCATATATTTT.

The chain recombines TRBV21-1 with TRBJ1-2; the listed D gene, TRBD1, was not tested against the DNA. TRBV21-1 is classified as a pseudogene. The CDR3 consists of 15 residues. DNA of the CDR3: TGTGCCAGCAGCAATTGGGAATTAGACAGAGGCGGCTACACCTTC. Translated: CASSNWELDRGGYTF.

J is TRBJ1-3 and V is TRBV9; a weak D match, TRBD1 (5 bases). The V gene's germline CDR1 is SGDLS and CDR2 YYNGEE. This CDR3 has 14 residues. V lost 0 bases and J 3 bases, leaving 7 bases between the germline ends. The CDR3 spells CASSVEGVGNTIYF. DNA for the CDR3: TGTGCCAGCAGCGTAGAAGGGGTTGGAAACACCATATATTTT.

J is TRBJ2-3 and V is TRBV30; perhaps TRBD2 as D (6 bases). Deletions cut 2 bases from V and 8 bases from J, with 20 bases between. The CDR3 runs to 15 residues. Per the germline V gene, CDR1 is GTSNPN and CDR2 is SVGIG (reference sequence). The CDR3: CAWSKDGGSSVTQYF. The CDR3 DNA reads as TGTGCCTGGAGTAAAGACGGAGGCTCTAGCGTTACGCAGTATTTT.

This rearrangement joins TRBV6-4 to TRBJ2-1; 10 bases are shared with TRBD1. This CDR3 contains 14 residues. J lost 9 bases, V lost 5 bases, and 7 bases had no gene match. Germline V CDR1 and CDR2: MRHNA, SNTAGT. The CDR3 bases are TGTGCCAGCAGTCCGGGACAGGGGCGGGGTGAGCAGTTCTTC. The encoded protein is CASSPGQGRGEQFF.

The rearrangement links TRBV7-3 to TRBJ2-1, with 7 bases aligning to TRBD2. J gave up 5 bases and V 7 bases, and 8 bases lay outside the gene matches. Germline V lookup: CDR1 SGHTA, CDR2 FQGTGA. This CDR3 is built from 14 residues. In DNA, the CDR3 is TGTGCCAGCACCCTAGGAGCGGGGAACAATGAGCAGTTCTTC. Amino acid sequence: CASTLGAGNNEQFF.

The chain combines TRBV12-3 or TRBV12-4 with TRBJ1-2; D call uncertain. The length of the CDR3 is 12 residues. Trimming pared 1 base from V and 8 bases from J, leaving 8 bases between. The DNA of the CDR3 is TGTGCCAGCAGTTTAGGGCAGCTAGGCTACACCTTC. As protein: CASSLGQLGYTF.